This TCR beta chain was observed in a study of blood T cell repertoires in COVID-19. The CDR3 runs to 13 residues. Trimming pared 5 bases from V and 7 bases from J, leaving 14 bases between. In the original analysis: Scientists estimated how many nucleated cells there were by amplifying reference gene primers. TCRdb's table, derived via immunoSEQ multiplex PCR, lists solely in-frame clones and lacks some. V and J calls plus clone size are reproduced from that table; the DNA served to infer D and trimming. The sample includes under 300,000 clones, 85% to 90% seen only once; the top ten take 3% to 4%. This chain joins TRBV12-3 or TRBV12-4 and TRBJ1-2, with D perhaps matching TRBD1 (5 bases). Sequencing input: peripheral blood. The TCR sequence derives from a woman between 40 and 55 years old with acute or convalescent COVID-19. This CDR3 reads CASSTGGSIGYTF. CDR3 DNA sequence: TGTGCCAGCAGTACGGGGGGTTCGATTGGCTACACCTTC.